This entry describes one T cell receptor beta chain. The antigen remains undetermined. The record originates from a study of response to subunit inactivated influenza vaccine. General study results and limits: A suggestion made by the authors is that each seasonal influenza vaccination recruits few new T cells.

TCRdb processed the RT-PCR reads anew with MiXCR; each CDR3 protein has one entry. The sample consists of around 580,000 distinct CDR3 sequences, 14% of them appearing once. The sequencing here drew on PBMCs from blood, taken 12 days after vaccination. This receptor was taken from a man in his fifties who received an inactivated influenza vaccine.

CDR3 coding DNA: TGTGCCAGCAGGCCCTTGGACAGGGAATCCGAAGCTTTCTTT. Protein product: CASRPLDRESEAFF. This chain connects TRBV27 to TRBJ1-1, with 8 positions matching TRBD1. The germline V gene encodes CDR1 MNHEY and CDR2 SMNVEV (reference sequence). V gave up 6 bases and J gave up 8 bases; unmatched junction bases: 11. The CDR3 extends over 14 amino acids.